These 19 T cell receptor beta chains were all obtained from the same sample, sequenced in a study of T cells in Graves' hyperthyroidism and ophthalmopathy. TCR beta CDR3 sequences were amplified from RNA transcripts. The HTBI set primed first-round TCR CDR3 RT-PCR. TCRdb re-derived calls from the multiplex PCR reads in MiXCR, one entry per CDR3 protein. This table has some 650,000 distinct CDR3 sequences, about a sixth appearing once. The sequenced material came from blood. The receptors originated from a middle-aged woman with Graves' ophthalmopathy.

This clonotype was detected ten times or more. This rearrangement joins TRBV20-1 to TRBJ2-3; 8 bases are a match to TRBD1. The junction had 8 bases not matched to a gene; V was cut back by 7 bases and J by 2 bases. CDR1 is DFQATT and CDR2 is SNEGSKA in the germline V gene (reference sequence). The CDR3 sequence is 14 residues long. CDR3 sequence (DNA): TGCAGTGTACCCCGGGACAGGTTCACAGATACGCAGTATTTT. Its translation is CSVPRDRFTDTQYF.

In its sample, this clonotype was seen many times. The chain links TRBV5-1 to TRBJ1-1, with D unresolved. V shed 0 bases and J shed 0 bases, with 15 bases lying between them. This CDR3 contains 17 residues. Germline-derived CDR1 and CDR2 are SGHRS and YFSETQ. The CDR3 is CASSLAGGLNLNTEAFF. The CDR3 nucleotides are TGCGCCAGCAGCTTGGCCGGCGGGTTAAATTTGAACACTGAAGCTTTCTTT. Variable domain in full (rest from reference TRBV5-1 and TRBJ1-1): KAGVTQTPRYLIKTRGQQVTLSCSPISGHRSVSWYQQTPGQGLQFLFEYFSETQRNKGNFPGRFSGRQFSNSRSEMNVSTLELGDSALYLCASSLAGGLNLNTEAFFGQGTRLTVV.

This clonotype has just a few counts. This chain connects TRBV10-3 to TRBJ1-1; 11 bases are a match to TRBD1. The junction had 9 bases not matched to a gene; V was cut back by 5 bases and J by 4 bases. This CDR3 has 16 amino acids. Germline loops: CDR1 ENHRY, CDR2 SYGVKD. The CDR3 DNA reads TGTGCCATCAGTAATCCGACCGGGACAGGGGGCACTGAAGCTTTCTTT. It encodes CAISNPTGTGGTEAFF.

This clonotype was counted between two and nine times. V is TRBV19 and J is TRBJ1-2, with unresolved D. This CDR3 has 13 residues. Germline V gene data show CDR1 as LNHDA and CDR2 as SQIVND (reference sequence). The V and J ends lost 0 bases and 4 bases respectively, with 6 bases between them. Written as DNA, the CDR3 is TGTGCCAGTAGTATAGATGACTTCTATGGCTACACCTTC. This sequence encodes CASSIDDFYGYTF. Based on the CDR3 plus reference TRBV19 and TRBJ1-2, the full variable domain is DGGITQSPKYLFRKEGQNVTLSCEQNLNHDAMYWYRQDPGQGLRLIYYSQIVNDFQKGDIAEGYSVSREKKESFPLTVTSAQKNPTAFYLCASSIDDFYGYTFGSGTRLTVV.

This clonotype has just a few counts. V and J are TRBV12-5 and TRBJ1-1; the D is unclear. The germline V gene encodes CDR1 LGHNT and CDR2 FRNRAP. Trimming pared 7 bases from V and 0 bases from J, leaving 12 bases between. The CDR3 spans 14 residues. This chain's CDR3 is CASASGHMNTEAFF. For the CDR3, the DNA is TGTGCTAGTGCCTCAGGCCATATGAACACTGAAGCTTTCTTT.

The rearrangement joins TRBV6-1 to TRBJ1-2, with 10 bases fitting TRBD1. The CDR3 sequence is 12 residues long. CDR1 and CDR2 (germline): MNHNS, SASEGT. The ends lost 11 bases at V and 7 bases at J; junction bases unmatched: 7. CDR3 protein: CASGTGAGGYTF. CDR3 bases: TGTGCCTCCGGGACAGGGGCGGGTGGCTACACCTTC.

There are many counts of this clonotype. At one end the junction does not follow the germline gene, possibly because of a read error. V usage is TRBV5-1 and J usage is TRBJ2-2, with 7 bases that match TRBD1. CDR1 and CDR2 (germline): SGHRS, YFSETQ. This CDR3 comprises 14 residues. CDR3 residues: CASSLAQGAGELFF. The CDR3 bases are TGTGCCAGCAGTTTAGCGCAGGGGGCCGGGGAGCTGTTTTTT.

This clonotype was found a few times. The CDR3 spells CASRIFTGSNEKLFF. In DNA, the CDR3 is TGTGCCAGCAGAATATTTACAGGGAGTAATGAAAAACTGTTTTTT. The genes are TRBV27 and TRBJ1-4, with TRBD1 as a possible D gene (6 bases). Germline loops: CDR1 MNHEY, CDR2 SMNVEV (reference sequence). This CDR3 spans 15 amino acids. With 6 bases removed from V and 4 bases from J, the gap between germline ends came to 15 bases. The variable domain in full, with the rest retrieved from reference TRBV27 and TRBJ1-4, is EAQVTQNPRYLITVTGKKLTVTCSQNMNHEYMSWYRQDPGLGLRQIYYSMNVEVTDKGDVPEGYKVSRKEKRNFPLILESPSPNQTSLYFCASRIFTGSNEKLFFGSGTQLSVL.

The V and J genes are TRBV2 and TRBJ2-7, with D perhaps TRBD1 (5 bases). V gave up 0 bases and J gave up 1 base, with 10 bases separating them. Germline V lookup: CDR1 SNHLY, CDR2 FYNNEI. CDR3 length: 15 residues. CDR3 region: CASSEAQRQSYEQYF. CDR3 nucleotide sequence: TGTGCCAGCAGTGAAGCGCAGAGACAGTCCTACGAGCAGTACTTC.

Many counts were recorded for this clonotype. The CDR3 DNA reads TGTGCCAGCAGTGAAGGCTCGGGTTCCTACAATGAGCAGTTCTTC. It encodes CASSEGSGSYNEQFF. V is TRBV6-1 and J is TRBJ2-1; the D is unclear. The CDR3 consists of 15 residues. Trimming removed 1 base from V and 1 base from J, with 8 bases in between. CDR1 and CDR2 (germline): MNHNS, SASEGT.

This clonotype showed up many times. This chain connects TRBV6-1 to TRBJ1-4, with 7 bases that match TRBD1. V lost 5 bases, J lost 3 bases, and 9 bases stayed unmatched. Germline CDR1 is MNHNS and CDR2 is SASEGT. There are 16 residues in the CDR3. CDR3 loop: CASSSRQGAANEKLFF. The CDR3 DNA is TGTGCCAGCAGTTCAAGACAGGGTGCAGCTAATGAAAAACTGTTTTTT.

As concerns this clonotype: A much larger clone sits a single nucleotide away, making a read error possible. V is TRBV12-3 or TRBV12-4 and J is TRBJ2-3, with D tentatively TRBD2 (6 bases). V lost 2 bases and J 4 bases, leaving 13 bases between the germline ends. The CDR3 spans 15 residues. CDR3 DNA: TGTGCCAGCAGTTTATCCATTGCTAGCGCAGATACGCAGTATTTT. This gives the protein CASSLSIASADTQYF.

This clonotype has ten or more counts. The V call is TRBV3-1, the J call TRBJ1-2; no clear D gene. There are 12 residues in the CDR3. From germline, CDR1 is LGHDT and CDR2 YNNKEL (reference sequence). The V gene lost 1 base and the J gene lost 8 bases, with 8 bases spanning the gap. The DNA of the CDR3 is TGTGCCAGCAGCCAAGGACCAGTCGGCTACACCTTC. The encoded protein is CASSQGPVGYTF.

This clonotype was counted many times. The chain has TRBV12-3 or TRBV12-4 and TRBJ1-6; D is ambiguous. This CDR3 contains 13 residues. V was shortened by 7 bases and J by 7 bases, with 11 bases between the two germline ends. The CDR3 spells CASTRSQNSPLHF. Written as DNA, the CDR3 is TGTGCCAGCACCCGGTCCCAAAATTCACCCCTCCACTTT.

V usage is TRBV20-1 and J usage is TRBJ2-4; no definite D call. V was pared by 0 bases and J by 0 bases, with 6 bases between. The CDR3 extends over 14 amino acids. Per the germline V gene, CDR1 is DFQATT and CDR2 is SNEGSKA (reference sequence). The DNA of the CDR3 is TGCAGTGCTAGAGAGGATCTAGCCAAAAACATTCAGTACTTC. This encodes CSAREDLAKNIQYF.

In its sample, this clonotype was seen many times. This chain joins TRBV28 and TRBJ2-7; 8 bases are shared with TRBD1. CDR1 MDHEN and CDR2 SYDVKM come from the germline V gene. Trimming took 5 bases from V and 4 from J; bases not matched to a gene: 7. This CDR3 comprises 14 residues. CDR3 loop: CASSEQGARYEQYF. CDR3 sequence (DNA): TGTGCCAGCAGTGAGCAGGGGGCTAGGTACGAGCAGTACTTC.

As DNA, the CDR3 is TGTGCCAGCAAAGGGACAGCCTATAATGAAAAACTGTTTTTT. Amino acids: CASKGTAYNEKLFF. This rearrangement joins TRBV6-2 or TRBV6-3 to TRBJ1-4; 7 bases agree with TRBD1. The V gene's germline CDR1 is MNHEY and CDR2 SVGEGT. This CDR3 region has 14 residues. V lost 7 bases and J lost 4; bases outside the gene matches: 6.

This clonotype was detected many times. V is TRBV7-8 and J is TRBJ2-1; perhaps TRBD2 as D (6 bases). The CDR3 is made up of 15 amino acids. Looked up from germline, CDR1 is SGHVS and CDR2 is FQNEAQ. The germline V and J ends were trimmed by 5 bases and 5 bases, with 16 bases remaining between them. The CDR3 protein is CASSVRLGSNNEQFF. CDR3 in DNA: TGTGCCAGCAGCGTCCGACTAGGGAGTAACAATGAGCAGTTCTTC.

This rearrangement joins TRBV2 to TRBJ2-5; possible D gene TRBD1, 6 bases. The germline V and J ends were trimmed by 1 base and 2 bases, with 11 bases remaining between them. The CDR3 sequence is 15 residues long. In germline, CDR1 is SNHLY, CDR2 FYNNEI. The CDR3 spells CASSEEGTLQETQYF. CDR3 bases: TGTGCCAGCAGTGAAGAGGGGACACTACAAGAGACCCAGTACTTC.